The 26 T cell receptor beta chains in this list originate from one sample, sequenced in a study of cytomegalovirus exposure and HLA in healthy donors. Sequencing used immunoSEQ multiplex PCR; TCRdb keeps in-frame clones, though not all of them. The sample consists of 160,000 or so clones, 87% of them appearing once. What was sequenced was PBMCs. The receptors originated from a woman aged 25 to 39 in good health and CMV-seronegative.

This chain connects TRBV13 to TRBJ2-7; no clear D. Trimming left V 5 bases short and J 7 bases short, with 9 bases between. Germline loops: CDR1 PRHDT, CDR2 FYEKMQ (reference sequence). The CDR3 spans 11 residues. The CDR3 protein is CASSRLGEQYF. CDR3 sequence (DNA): TGTGCCAGCAGCCGACTCGGGGAGCAGTACTTC.

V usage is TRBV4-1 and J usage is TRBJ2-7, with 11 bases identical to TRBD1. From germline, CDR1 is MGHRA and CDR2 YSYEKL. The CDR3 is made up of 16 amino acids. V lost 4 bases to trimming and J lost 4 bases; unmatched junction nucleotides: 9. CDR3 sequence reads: CASSPPRDRGIYEQYF. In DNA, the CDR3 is TGCGCCAGCAGCCCTCCACGGGACAGGGGGATTTACGAGCAGTACTTC.

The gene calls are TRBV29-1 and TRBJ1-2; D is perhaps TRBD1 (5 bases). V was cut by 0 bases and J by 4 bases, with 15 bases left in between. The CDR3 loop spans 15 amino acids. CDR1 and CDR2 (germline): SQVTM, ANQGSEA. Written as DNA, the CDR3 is TGCAGCGTTGAAGAACCGGCAGGGCTCGTCTATGGCTACACCTTC. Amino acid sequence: CSVEEPAGLVYGYTF.

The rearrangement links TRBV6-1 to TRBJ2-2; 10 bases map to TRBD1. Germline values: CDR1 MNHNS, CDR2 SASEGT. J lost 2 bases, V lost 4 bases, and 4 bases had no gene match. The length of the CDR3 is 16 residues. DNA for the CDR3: TGTGCCAGCAGTGGATGGGACAGGGGAAACACCGGGGAGCTGTTTTTT. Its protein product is CASSGWDRGNTGELFF.

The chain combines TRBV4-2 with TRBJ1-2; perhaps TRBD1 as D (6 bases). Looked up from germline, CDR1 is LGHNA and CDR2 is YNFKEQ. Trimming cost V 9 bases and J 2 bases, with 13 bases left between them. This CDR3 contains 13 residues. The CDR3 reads CASQTGLNYGYTF. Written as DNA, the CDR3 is TGTGCCAGTCAAACAGGGTTAAACTATGGCTACACCTTC.

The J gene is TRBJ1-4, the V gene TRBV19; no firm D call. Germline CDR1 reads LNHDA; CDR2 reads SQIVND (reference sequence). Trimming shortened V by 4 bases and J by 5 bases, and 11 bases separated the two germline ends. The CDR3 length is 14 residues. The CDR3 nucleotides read TGTGCCAGTAGTAGCGGCCTTACAAATGAAAAACTGTTTTTT. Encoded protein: CASSSGLTNEKLFF.

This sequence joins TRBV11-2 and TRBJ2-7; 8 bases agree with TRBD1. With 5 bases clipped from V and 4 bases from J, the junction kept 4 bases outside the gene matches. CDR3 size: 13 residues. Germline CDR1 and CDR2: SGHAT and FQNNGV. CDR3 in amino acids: CASSPQGEYEQYF. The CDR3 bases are TGTGCCAGCAGCCCACAGGGGGAGTACGAGCAGTACTTC.

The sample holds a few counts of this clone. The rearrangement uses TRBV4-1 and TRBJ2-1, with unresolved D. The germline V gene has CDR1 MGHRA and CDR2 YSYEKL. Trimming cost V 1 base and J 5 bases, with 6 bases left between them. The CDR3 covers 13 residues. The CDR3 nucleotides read TGCGCCAGCAGCCAAGTCGACAACAATGAGCAGTTCTTC. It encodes CASSQVDNNEQFF.

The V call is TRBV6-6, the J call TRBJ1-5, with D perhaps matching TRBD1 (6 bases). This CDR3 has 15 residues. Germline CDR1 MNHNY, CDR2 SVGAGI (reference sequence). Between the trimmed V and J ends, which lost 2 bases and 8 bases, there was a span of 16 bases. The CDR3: CASSYARGGTEPQHF. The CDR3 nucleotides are TGTGCCAGCAGTTACGCGAGGGGGGGTACTGAGCCCCAGCATTTT.

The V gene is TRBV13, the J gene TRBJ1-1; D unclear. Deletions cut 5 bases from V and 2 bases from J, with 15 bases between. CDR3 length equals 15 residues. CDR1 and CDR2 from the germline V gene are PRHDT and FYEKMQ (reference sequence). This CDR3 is CASSPRTLSNTEAFF. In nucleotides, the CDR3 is TGTGCCAGCAGCCCCCGGACTCTGAGTAACACTGAAGCTTTCTTT.

The CDR3 spells CASSTDYPGEQFF. DNA for the CDR3: TGTGCCAGCAGCACGGACTATCCCGGTGAGCAGTTCTTC. The rearrangement joins TRBV7-9 to TRBJ2-1, with D tentatively TRBD2 (6 bases). The CDR3 has 13 amino acids. CDR1 and CDR2 (germline): SEHNR, FQNEAQ (reference sequence). The V gene lost 5 bases and the J gene lost 9 bases, with 14 bases spanning the gap.

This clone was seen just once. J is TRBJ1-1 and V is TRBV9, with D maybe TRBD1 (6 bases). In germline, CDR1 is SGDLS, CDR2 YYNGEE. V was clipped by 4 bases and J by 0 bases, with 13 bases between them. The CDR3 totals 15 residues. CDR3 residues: CASSSTGIMNTEAFF. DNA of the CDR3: TGTGCCAGCAGCTCCACAGGGATCATGAACACTGAAGCTTTCTTT.

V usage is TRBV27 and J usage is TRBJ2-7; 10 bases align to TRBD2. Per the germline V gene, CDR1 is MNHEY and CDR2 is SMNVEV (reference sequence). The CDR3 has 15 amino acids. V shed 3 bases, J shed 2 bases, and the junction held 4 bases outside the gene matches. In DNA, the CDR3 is TGTGCCAGCAGTTTTACAGCGGGGGGGACCTACGAGCAGTACTTC. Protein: CASSFTAGGTYEQYF.

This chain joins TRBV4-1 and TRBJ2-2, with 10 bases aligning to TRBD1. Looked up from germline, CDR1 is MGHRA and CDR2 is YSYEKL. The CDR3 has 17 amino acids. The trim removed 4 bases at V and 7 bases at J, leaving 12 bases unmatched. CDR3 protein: CASSPVRGDRGFGELFF. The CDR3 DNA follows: TGCGCCAGCAGCCCCGTGCGCGGGGACAGGGGCTTCGGGGAGCTGTTTTTT.

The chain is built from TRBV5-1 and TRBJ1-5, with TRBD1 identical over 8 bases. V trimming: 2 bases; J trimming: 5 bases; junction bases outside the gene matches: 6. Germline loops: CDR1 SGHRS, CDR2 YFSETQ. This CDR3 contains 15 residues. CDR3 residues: CASSLGVTGDQPQHF. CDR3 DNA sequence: TGCGCCAGCAGCTTAGGTGTGACAGGGGATCAGCCCCAGCATTTT.

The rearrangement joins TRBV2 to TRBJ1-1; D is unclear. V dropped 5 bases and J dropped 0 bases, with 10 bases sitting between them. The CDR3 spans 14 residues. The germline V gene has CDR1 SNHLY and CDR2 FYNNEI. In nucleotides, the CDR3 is TGTGCCAGCAGTCAGACAAGAATGAACACTGAAGCTTTCTTT. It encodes CASSQTRMNTEAFF.

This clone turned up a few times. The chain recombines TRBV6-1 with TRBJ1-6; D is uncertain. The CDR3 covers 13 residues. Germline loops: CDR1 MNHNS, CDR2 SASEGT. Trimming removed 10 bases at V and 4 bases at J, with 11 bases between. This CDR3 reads CATLPYYNSPLHF. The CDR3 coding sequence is TGTGCCACCCTCCCGTATTATAATTCACCCCTCCACTTT.

The CDR3 region is CASSLSDRVNNEQFF. The CDR3 DNA sequence: TGTGCCAGCAGCTTATCTGACAGGGTGAACAATGAGCAGTTCTTC. The genes are TRBV11-2 and TRBJ2-1; 7 nucleotides agree with TRBD1. The germline V gene encodes CDR1 SGHAT and CDR2 FQNNGV. CDR3 length: 15 residues. V shed 2 bases and J 5 bases; nucleotides not matched to a gene: 6.

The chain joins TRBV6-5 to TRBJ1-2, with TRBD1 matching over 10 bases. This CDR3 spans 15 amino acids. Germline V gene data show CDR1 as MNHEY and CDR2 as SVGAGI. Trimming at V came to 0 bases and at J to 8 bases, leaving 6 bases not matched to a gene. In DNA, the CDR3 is TGTGCCAGCAGTTACTCGATGGGACAGGGGACCGGCTACACCTTC. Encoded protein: CASSYSMGQGTGYTF.

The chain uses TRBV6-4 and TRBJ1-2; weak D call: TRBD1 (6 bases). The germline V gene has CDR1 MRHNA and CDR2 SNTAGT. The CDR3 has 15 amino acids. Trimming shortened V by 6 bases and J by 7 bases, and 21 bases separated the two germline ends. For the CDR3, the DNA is TGTGCCAGCAGATCGGACAGTGCCGCTGGGGGTGGCTACACCTTC. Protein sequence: CASRSDSAAGGGYTF.

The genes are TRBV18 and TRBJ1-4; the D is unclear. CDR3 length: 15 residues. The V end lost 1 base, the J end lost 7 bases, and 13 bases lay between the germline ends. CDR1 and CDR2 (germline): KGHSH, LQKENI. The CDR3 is CASSPLAGSREKLFF. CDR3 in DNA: TGTGCCAGCTCACCACTTGCCGGGAGTCGTGAAAAACTGTTTTTT.

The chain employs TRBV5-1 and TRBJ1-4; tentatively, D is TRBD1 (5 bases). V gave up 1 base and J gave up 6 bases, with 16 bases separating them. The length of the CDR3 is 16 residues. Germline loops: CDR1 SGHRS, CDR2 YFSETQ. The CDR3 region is CASSLNRARADEKLFF. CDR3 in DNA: TGCGCCAGCAGCTTGAACCGCGCCAGGGCGGATGAAAAACTGTTTTTT.

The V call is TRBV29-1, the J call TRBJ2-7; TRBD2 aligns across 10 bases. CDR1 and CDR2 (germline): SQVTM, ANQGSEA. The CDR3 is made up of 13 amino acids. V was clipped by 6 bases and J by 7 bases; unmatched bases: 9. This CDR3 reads CSVARTSGTEQYF. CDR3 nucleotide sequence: TGCAGCGTAGCCCGGACTAGCGGTACTGAGCAGTACTTC.

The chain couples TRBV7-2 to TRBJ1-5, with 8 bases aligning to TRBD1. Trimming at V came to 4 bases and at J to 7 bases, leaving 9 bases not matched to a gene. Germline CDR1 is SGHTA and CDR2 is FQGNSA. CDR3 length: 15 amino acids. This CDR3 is CASSSRQGSWQPQHF. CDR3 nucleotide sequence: TGTGCCAGCAGCTCACGACAGGGGAGTTGGCAGCCCCAGCATTTT.

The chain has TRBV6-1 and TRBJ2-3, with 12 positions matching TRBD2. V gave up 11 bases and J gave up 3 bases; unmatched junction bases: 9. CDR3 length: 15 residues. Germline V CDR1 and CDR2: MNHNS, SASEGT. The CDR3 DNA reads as TGTGCCGCCCAACTAGCGGGGGGAGGTACAGATACGCAGTATTTT. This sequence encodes CAAQLAGGGTDTQYF.

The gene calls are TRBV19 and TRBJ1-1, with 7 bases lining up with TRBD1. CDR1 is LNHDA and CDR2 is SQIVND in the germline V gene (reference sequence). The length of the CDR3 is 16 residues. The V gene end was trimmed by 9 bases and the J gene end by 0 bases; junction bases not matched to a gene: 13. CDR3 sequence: CASHNDRDSLNTEAFF. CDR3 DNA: TGTGCCAGCCACAACGACCGGGACAGTTTGAACACTGAAGCTTTCTTT.